This TCR beta chain was identified during a study of blood T cells in healthy people across ages. The wider study: Capture by template switching was about one barcoded beta molecule per two T cells.

Study observations and caveats: No conclusive comparison of naive versus antigen-experienced cells was possible with unsorted PBMCs.

This clonotype appeared a few times. The antigen is not known. Primers used in a second PCR of roughly 7 to 11 cycles were a sample-barcoded 5' primer and a J-beta primer mix. TCRdb recomputed calls from the 5' RACE reads with MiXCR, one row per CDR3 protein. The repertoire has more than 1.4 million distinct CDR3 sequences, 42% of them found once; the top ten carry 7.9%. Germline V lookup: CDR1 SEHNR, CDR2 FQNEAQ (reference sequence). Between the trimmed V and J ends, which lost 5 bases and 11 bases, there was a span of 15 bases. CDR3 length: 12 residues. The sequence was collected from a woman younger than 35 in good health. The J gene is TRBJ2-5, the V gene TRBV7-9; tentatively, D is TRBD1 (6 bases). The source material was blood. Here the CDR3 reads CASSVGQNEQYF. In DNA form, the CDR3 reads TGTGCCAGCAGCGTAGGACAGAATGAGCAGTACTTC.